One sample yielded the 8 T cell receptor beta chains listed below, sequenced in a study of graft-versus-host responses after intestinal transplantation. The data were produced by immunoSEQ multiplex PCR, yet TCRdb's version contains in-frame clones alone and is incomplete. This sample has several thousand clones; 72% occur once, and the top ten carry roughly two fifths. This specimen was PBMCs, taken 540 to 550 days after intestinal transplant. Source of these receptors: a human patient who received an intestinal transplant, so some T cells may come from the graft donor.

The gene calls are TRBV27 and TRBJ2-3; 8 positions match TRBD2. Germline V lookup: CDR1 MNHEY, CDR2 SMNVEV (reference sequence). V lost 6 bases, J lost 1 base, and 12 bases stayed unmatched. The CDR3 totals 17 residues. CDR3 sequence (DNA): TGTGCCAGCAGCCCTCCGGGGGGGGGCGCGGGCACAGATACGCAGTATTTT. Protein product: CASSPPGGGAGTDTQYF.

The chain combines TRBV5-5 with TRBJ2-1; D may be TRBD2 (6 bases). CDR1 is SGHKS and CDR2 is YYEKEE in the germline V gene (reference sequence). This CDR3 spans 15 amino acids. V gave up 2 bases and J gave up 6 bases, with 15 bases separating them. This CDR3 reads CASSLARGPLNEQFF. CDR3 DNA: TGTGCCAGCAGCTTAGCGCGGGGCCCCCTCAATGAGCAGTTCTTC.

The CDR3 region is CAWSVQAGATEAFF. The CDR3 DNA is TGTGCCTGGAGTGTACAGGCAGGGGCCACTGAAGCTTTCTTT. The genes are TRBV30 and TRBJ1-1; D may be TRBD1 (6 bases). Between the trimmed V and J ends, which lost 0 bases and 4 bases, there was a span of 12 bases. This CDR3 is built from 14 residues. CDR1 and CDR2 from the germline V gene are GTSNPN and SVGIG (reference sequence).

The V gene is TRBV6-5, the J gene TRBJ2-3, with a weak D call TRBD2 (6 bases). Trimming took off 6 bases at V and 2 bases at J, with 12 bases between the two ends. Germline V gene lookup returns CDR1 MNHEY and CDR2 SVGAGI. The CDR3 contains 14 residues. The CDR3 here is CASSSAGFTDTQYF. DNA for the CDR3: TGTGCCAGCAGCTCGGCGGGGTTCACAGATACGCAGTATTTT.

V usage is TRBV27 and J usage is TRBJ2-7; D gene uncertain. V dropped 7 bases and J dropped 1 base, with 8 bases sitting between them. In germline, CDR1 is MNHEY, CDR2 SMNVEV (reference sequence). The CDR3 is made up of 12 amino acids. For the CDR3, the DNA is TGTGCCAGCAAGGCGGCGTCCTACGAGCAGTACTTC. This sequence encodes CASKAASYEQYF.

The rearrangement uses TRBV5-5 and TRBJ1-1; D is ambiguous. The CDR3 consists of 13 residues. Trimming pared 2 bases from V and 3 bases from J, leaving 8 bases between. Germline V gene sequence: CDR1 SGHKS, CDR2 YYEKEE (reference sequence). The CDR3 region is CASSFLMHTEAFF. CDR3 nucleotides: TGTGCCAGCAGCTTCCTCATGCACACTGAAGCTTTCTTT.

The chain carries TRBV6-4 and TRBJ2-6; D is ambiguous. The CDR3 length is 15 residues. CDR1 and CDR2 (germline): MRHNA, SNTAGT. V lost 2 bases and J 3 bases, leaving 8 bases between the germline ends. CDR3 sequence reads: CASSDEDGGANVLTF. The CDR3 DNA is TGTGCCAGCAGTGACGAGGACGGTGGGGCCAACGTCCTGACTTTC.

This clone was picked up one time. The J gene is TRBJ2-6, the V gene TRBV6-5, with TRBD1 matching over 7 bases. After removal of 4 bases from V and 0 bases from J, the junction contained 0 bases not matched to a gene. The germline CDR1 and CDR2 sequences are MNHEY and SVGAGI. This CDR3 spans 15 amino acids. CDR3 loop: CASSWDSSGANVLTF. For the CDR3, the DNA is TGTGCCAGCAGTTGGGACAGCTCTGGGGCCAACGTCCTGACTTTC.